The clone carrying this T cell receptor beta chain has a single count. The CDR3 sequence is 14 residues long. The germline gives CDR1 SNHLY, CDR2 FYNNEI. The germline V and J ends were trimmed by 0 bases and 5 bases, with 10 bases remaining between them. This entry belongs to a study of OX40 agonist ivuxolimab in advanced cancers. Sequenced by immunoSEQ multiplex PCR; TCRdb stores in-frame clones only, minus some. The sample has about 17,000 clones, roughly 73% seen once. Sequenced here: CD4+ or CD8+ T cells sorted from blood, sampled in a trial of the OX40 agonist ivuxolimab. The rearrangement uses TRBV2 and TRBJ2-5; D not resolved. The sequence derives from an adult with an advanced solid tumor such as melanoma, head and neck, liver or kidney cancer. DNA for the CDR3: TGTGCCAGCAGTGAAGCGCTTCGTTCGGAGACCCAGTACTTC. As protein: CASSEALRSETQYF.